Listed below are T cell receptor beta chains from one sample, sequenced in a study of T cell changes during pregnancy in multiple sclerosis. Clones were read by immunoSEQ multiplex PCR, and TCRdb kept only the in-frame ones, dropping some. Of approximately 70,000 clones in the sample, 92% were seen once. Specimen: peripheral blood, collected in the first trimester of pregnancy. The receptors were sampled from a female donor in good health, enrolled as a control in a pregnancy study. The conserved cysteine and the conserved F or W are not part of the CDR3 here. A D gene is named only where the DNA matches it firmly.

CDR3: ASSPDRLWDDEQY
V: TRBV5-1
J: TRBJ2-7
D: .

CDR3: ASSAPGTRDNEQF
V: TRBV27
J: TRBJ2-1
D: TRBD2

CDR3: ASSQETNIPNTQY
V: TRBV4-1
J: TRBJ2-3
D: .

CDR3: ASSLLGGGPDGANVLT
V: TRBV28
J: TRBJ2-6
D: TRBD2

CDR3: ASSGDSHNEKLF
V: TRBV9
J: TRBJ1-4
D: TRBD1

CDR3: ASSRGLGTDTQY
V: TRBV5-6
J: TRBJ2-3
D: TRBD2

CDR3: ASSFTGSLYGYT
V: TRBV7-9
J: TRBJ1-2
D: .

CDR3: ASSSKSAGSYEQY
V: TRBV28
J: TRBJ2-7
D: .

CDR3: ASSPEVQGGGYT
V: TRBV4-2
J: TRBJ1-2
D: TRBD1

CDR3: ASSPGTSAYEQY
V: TRBV28
J: TRBJ2-7
D: TRBD2

CDR3: ASTPTQGGAYEQY
V: TRBV7-6
J: TRBJ2-7
D: .

CDR3: ASSLKGQGGYEQY
V: TRBV5-6
J: TRBJ2-7
D: TRBD1

CDR3: SVLRPFGDSNEQF
V: TRBV29-1
J: TRBJ2-1
D: .

CDR3: ASSGSSRPKQF
V: TRBV6-1
J: TRBJ2-1
D: .

CDR3: ASSLSSSGNDEQY
V: TRBV5-4
J: TRBJ2-7
D: TRBD2

CDR3: ASSVEGDQTNTGELF
V: TRBV9
J: TRBJ2-2
D: .

CDR3: ASSLAVGTSVKETQY
V: TRBV5-6
J: TRBJ2-5
D: TRBD2

CDR3: ASSLDTPLNTEAF
V: TRBV28
J: TRBJ1-1
D: .

CDR3: ASTGAGELF
V: TRBV28
J: TRBJ2-2
D: .

CDR3: ASTQVILAKNIQY
V: TRBV5-8
J: TRBJ2-4
D: .

CDR3: ASSCPGTSYEQY
V: TRBV21-1
J: TRBJ2-7
D: .

CDR3: ASRLSPSGGNTGELF
V: TRBV7-2
J: TRBJ2-2
D: TRBD2

CDR3: ASSILTGVNNEQF
V: TRBV19
J: TRBJ2-1
D: TRBD1

CDR3: ASSPLGLAGNEQF
V: TRBV4-1
J: TRBJ2-1
D: TRBD2

CDR3: ASSFYSTRETQY
V: TRBV27
J: TRBJ2-5
D: .

CDR3: ATSSGVSEQY
V: TRBV15
J: TRBJ2-7
D: .

CDR3: ASSYDRGRSQPQH
V: TRBV7-2
J: TRBJ1-5
D: TRBD1

CDR3: ASSQTGSQETQY
V: TRBV5-4
J: TRBJ2-5
D: TRBD1

CDR3: SVGTGGSQPQH
V: TRBV29-1
J: TRBJ1-5
D: TRBD1

CDR3: AISESTEGAGEQY
V: TRBV10-3
J: TRBJ2-7
D: .

CDR3: ASSLSAGDPPYNEQF
V: TRBV27
J: TRBJ2-1
D: .

CDR3: AISESEAGANVLT
V: TRBV10-3
J: TRBJ2-6
D: .

CDR3: ASSLQNSYEQY
V: TRBV27
J: TRBJ2-7
D: .

CDR3: ASSLGGGWAKNIQY
V: TRBV5-4
J: TRBJ2-4
D: .

CDR3: ASTHDSPPYEQY
V: TRBV19
J: TRBJ2-7
D: .

CDR3: ASSLLGQGAYTGELF
V: TRBV27
J: TRBJ2-2
D: TRBD1

CDR3: ASSFGQGGGETQY
V: TRBV7-7
J: TRBJ2-5
D: TRBD1

CDR3: ASSVTGATNEKLF
V: TRBV28
J: TRBJ1-4
D: TRBD1

CDR3: ASREQRTGELF
V: TRBV7-8
J: TRBJ2-2
D: .

CDR3: ASSQDVRENYGYT
V: TRBV16
J: TRBJ1-2
D: .

CDR3: ASSLLGLDNEQF
V: TRBV7-9
J: TRBJ2-1
D: .

CDR3: ASSLSSGGPYEQY
V: TRBV28
J: TRBJ2-7
D: TRBD2

CDR3: ASSTASGGYEQY
V: TRBV4-1
J: TRBJ2-7
D: TRBD2

CDR3: ASSSEGVGNIQY
V: TRBV5-1
J: TRBJ2-4
D: .

CDR3: ASTLGREGEAF
V: TRBV2
J: TRBJ1-1
D: .

CDR3: AISEGEGFSPLH
V: TRBV10-3
J: TRBJ1-6
D: .

CDR3: ASSQVAGAYGGEQF
V: TRBV14
J: TRBJ2-1
D: .

CDR3: ASSQEPGGPYEQY
V: TRBV4-1
J: TRBJ2-7
D: TRBD2

CDR3: ASSDGTGVYNEQF
V: TRBV11-3
J: TRBJ2-1
D: TRBD1

CDR3: ASRKSGRAQETQY
V: TRBV6-1
J: TRBJ2-5
D: TRBD2

CDR3: ASSASGSYNEQF
V: TRBV2
J: TRBJ2-1
D: TRBD2

CDR3: ASSPTPTSAGEAF
V: TRBV18
J: TRBJ1-1
D: .

CDR3: ASSFGGINIQY
V: TRBV28
J: TRBJ2-4
D: .

CDR3: ASSLASWNYNEQF
V: TRBV6-6
J: TRBJ2-1
D: .

CDR3: ASSSRGAGGTDTQY
V: TRBV11-2
J: TRBJ2-3
D: TRBD2

CDR3: ASSPQGLAGGGDEQY
V: TRBV27
J: TRBJ2-7
D: TRBD2

CDR3: ASSTSSRTGSYDSSYNEQF
V: TRBV19
J: TRBJ2-1
D: TRBD1

CDR3: ASKGQASIQPQH
V: TRBV11-3
J: TRBJ1-5
D: .